Listed below are T cell receptor beta chains from one sample, sequenced in a study of blood T cell repertoires in COVID-19. TCRdb's table, derived via immunoSEQ multiplex PCR, lists solely in-frame clones and lacks some. The sample shows nearly 400,000 clones, nearly 90% of them seen only once. Sequencing was done on a sample of PBMCs or T cells enriched from blood (not recorded which). These receptors came from a woman younger than 45 who had recovered from COVID-19. The CDR3 runs from the conserved cysteine through the conserved F or W. The order of the fields is J gene, V gene, clone size, D gene, CDR3 protein, CDR3 DNA. A D gene is named only where the DNA matches it firmly. Clone size is not always given. Where it is, it says once, few, many or a class for expanded clones.

TRBJ1-4	TRBV19	-	-	CASSLVGGGEKLFF	TGTGCCAGTAGCCTAGTCGGTGGCGGTGAAAAACTGTTTTTT
TRBJ2-1	TRBV9	-	TRBD1	CASSAPGGSSYNEQFF	TGTGCCAGCAGCGCCCCAGGGGGCTCGTCCTACAATGAGCAGTTCTTC
TRBJ2-7	TRBV6-5	-	TRBD1	CASSHLDRAGEQYF	TGTGCCAGCAGTCATTTAGACAGGGCTGGCGAGCAGTACTTC
TRBJ2-7	TRBV7-9	-	-	CASSPPRGGTASGYEQYF	TGTGCCAGCAGCCCCCCCCGAGGAGGGACAGCTTCAGGCTACGAGCAGTACTTC
TRBJ1-1	TRBV28	-	-	CASSSPFEKNSMNTEAFF	TGTGCCAGCAGTTCTCCATTTGAGAAGAACAGCATGAACACTGAAGCTTTCTTT
TRBJ1-1	TRBV21-1	-	-	CASSKGRTVEAFF	TGTGCCAGCAGCAAAGGAAGGACAGTTGAAGCTTTCTTT
TRBJ1-6	TRBV24-1	-	-	CATIGRGLHF	TGTGCCACCATCGGCCGAGGGCTCCACTTT
TRBJ2-7	TRBV7-2	-	-	CASSFARFRGASSYEQYF	TGTGCCAGCAGCTTCGCCCGTTTTCGTGGGGCCTCCTCCTACGAGCAGTACTTC
TRBJ2-2	TRBV27	-	TRBD2	CASSTRGGTGELFF	TGTGCCAGCAGTACCCGGGGGGGTACCGGGGAGCTGTTTTTT
TRBJ2-2	TRBV28	-	-	CASAASLAGLHTGELFF	TGTGCCAGCGCGGCTTCCCTGGCAGGGCTGCACACCGGGGAGCTGTTTTTT
TRBJ2-1	TRBV3-1/TRBV3-2	-	TRBD2	CASSPGPVVREVYYNEQFF	TGTGCCAGCAGCCCCGGACCCGTCGTGCGGGAGGTTTACTACAATGAGCAGTTCTTC
TRBJ2-1	TRBV5-1	few	-	CASMGLYNEQFF	TGCGCCAGCATGGGACTCTACAATGAGCAGTTCTTC
TRBJ1-1	TRBV30	-	-	CAWSVLGALLDTEAFF	TGTGCCTGGAGTGTTCTGGGGGCCTTATTGGACACTGAAGCTTTCTTT
TRBJ1-6	TRBV5-4	-	-	CASSLAPNYSPLHF	TGTGCCAGCAGCTTGGCGCCTAATTATTCACCCCTCCACTTT
TRBJ1-5	TRBV12-3/TRBV12-4	-	-	CASSFTGNQPQHF	TGTGCCAGCAGTTTTACAGGCAATCAGCCCCAGCATTTT
TRBJ1-2	TRBV5-4	few	TRBD1	CASSPGQQYGYTF	TGTGCCAGCAGTCCGGGACAGCAGTATGGCTACACCTTC
TRBJ1-2	TRBV27	-	TRBD1	CASSLRQGASYGYTF	TGTGCCAGCAGTTTAAGACAGGGGGCTTCCTATGGCTACACCTTC
TRBJ1-6	TRBV18	-	-	CASSPQADSPLHF	TGTGCCAGCTCACCACAGGCGGATTCACCCCTCCACTTT
TRBJ2-1	TRBV7-6	-	-	CASSLVALEQFF	TGTGCCAGCAGCTTAGTAGCGCTTGAGCAGTTCTTC
TRBJ2-1	TRBV24-1	-	TRBD1	CATSDPGQGGENEQFF	TGTGCCACCAGTGATCCGGGACAGGGAGGAGAGAATGAGCAGTTCTTC
TRBJ1-2	TRBV7-3	-	-	CASSQMDSSRDGYTF	TGTGCCAGCAGCCAAATGGACAGTTCCAGGGATGGCTACACCTTC
TRBJ2-7	TRBV27	-	-	CASSFSLASYEQYF	TGTGCCAGCAGTTTTTCTCTAGCCTCCTACGAGCAGTACTTC
TRBJ2-3	TRBV9	once	-	CASSRLVVDTQYF	TGTGCCAGCAGCCGACTAGTGGTAGATACGCAGTATTTT
TRBJ2-7	TRBV5-1	-	-	CASSFRAGTYEQYF	TGCGCCAGCAGCTTCAGGGCAGGGACCTACGAGCAGTACTTC
TRBJ2-7	TRBV2	-	TRBD2	CASSGGTSRSYEQYF	TGTGCCAGCAGTGGAGGGACTAGTCGGTCCTACGAGCAGTACTTC
TRBJ1-1	TRBV4-1	-	-	CASSQEEGMNTEAFF	TGCGCCAGCAGCCAAGAGGAGGGGATGAACACTGAAGCTTTCTTT
TRBJ2-7	TRBV4-1	-	-	CASSQESGHDGYEQYF	TGCGCCAGCAGCCAAGAATCGGGACATGACGGTTACGAGCAGTACTTC
TRBJ1-2	TRBV5-8	-	TRBD1	CASSPGDRGPYGYTF	TGTGCCAGCAGCCCCGGGGACAGGGGGCCCTATGGCTACACCTTC
TRBJ1-2	TRBV3-1/TRBV3-2	-	-	CASSRGQPYGYTF	TGTGCCAGCAGCCGAGGACAACCCTATGGCTACACCTTC
TRBJ1-2	TRBV11-2	-	-	CASSLRTQAYGYTF	TGTGCCAGCAGCTTGAGGACACAAGCCTATGGCTACACCTTC
TRBJ2-1	TRBV5-1	-	TRBD2	CASSLGVGVLAVKGSYNEQFF	TGCGCCAGCAGCTTGGGGGTCGGGGTACTAGCGGTCAAGGGTTCCTACAATGAGCAGTTCTTC
TRBJ1-2	TRBV30	-	TRBD1	CAWKIRDRDLSNYGYTF	TGTGCCTGGAAAATTCGGGACAGGGACCTATCGAACTATGGCTACACCTTC
TRBJ2-2	TRBV7-3	-	-	CASSLAIGELFF	TGTGCCAGCAGCTTGGCAATCGGGGAGCTGTTTTTT
TRBJ2-2	TRBV11-3	-	-	CASSLLSGSNTGELFF	TGTGCCAGCAGCTTACTGAGCGGGTCCAACACCGGGGAGCTGTTTTTT
TRBJ1-2	TRBV14	-	TRBD1	CASSYDRGGYGYTF	TGTGCCAGCAGCTACGACAGGGGGGGGTATGGCTACACCTTC
TRBJ2-1	TRBV25-1	-	TRBD1	CASQWDSEQFF	TGTGCCAGCCAATGGGACAGTGAGCAGTTCTTC
TRBJ2-7	TRBV30	-	-	CAWSVRRTISTYEQYF	TGTGCCTGGAGTGTACGTAGGACAATCTCAACCTACGAGCAGTACTTC
TRBJ2-1	TRBV19	-	-	CASNEPPREQFF	TGTGCCAGTAATGAACCCCCTCGGGAGCAGTTCTTC
TRBJ2-1	TRBV29-1	-	-	CSVEQWQMKYNEQFF	TGCAGCGTTGAACAGTGGCAGATGAAATACAATGAGCAGTTCTTC
TRBJ2-2	TRBV21-1	-	-	CATFPYNIGFCGTGELFF	TGTGCCACCTTCCCATACAATATTGGCTTTTGCGGCACCGGGGAGCTGTTTTTT
TRBJ1-1	TRBV7-9	-	-	CASSLAGAVTEAFF	TGTGCCAGCAGCTTAGCAGGGGCGGTCACTGAAGCTTTCTTT
TRBJ2-2	TRBV7-6	-	-	CASSFRYRVETGELFF	TGTGCCAGCAGCTTTAGGTACAGGGTTGAAACCGGGGAGCTGTTTTTT
TRBJ1-2	TRBV12-3/TRBV12-4	-	-	CASSSGAYGYTF	TGTGCGAGCAGCTCAGGGGCCTATGGCTACACCTTC